This passage covers 30 T cell receptor beta chains from one sample sequenced in a study of low-dose radiotherapy and immunotherapy resistance in tumors. First-strand cDNA used TRAV- and TRBV-specific primers, covering alpha and beta chains. The authors amplified TCRs for 20 to 25 PCR cycles with a constant-region primer and a V-primer adapter. TCRdb redid the calling of the reads with MiXCR, one entry per CDR3 protein. The sample comprises around 9,000 distinct CDR3 sequences, approximately 69% of which are singletons, and around 7.1% rests with the top ten. The origin of the receptors is a human donor with advanced metastatic prostate, ovarian, gallbladder or colorectal cancer (not recorded which). This table probably holds off-target reads from a library built for another chain.

The sample holds one count of this clonotype. The rearrangement links TRBV27 to TRBJ2-1; 9 bases are shared with TRBD2. CDR1 MNHEY and CDR2 SMNVEV come from the germline V gene (reference sequence). V lost 3 bases, J lost 4 bases, and 7 bases stayed unmatched. The CDR3 extends over 16 amino acids. CDR3 bases: TGTGCCAGCAGTTTGGGGGTGGGACTAGCTTACAATGAGCAGTTCTTC. Protein: CASSLGVGLAYNEQFF.

V and J are TRBV4-1 and TRBJ2-4, with 10 bases lining up with TRBD2. CDR1 and CDR2 from the germline V gene are MGHRA and YSYEKL. V shed 0 bases, J shed 6 bases, and the junction held 8 bases outside the gene matches. This CDR3 comprises 17 residues. The CDR3 reads CASSQDWASGRRNIQYF. CDR3 coding DNA: TGCGCCAGCAGCCAAGATTGGGCTAGCGGGAGAAGAAACATTCAGTACTTC.

This clonotype was picked up a small number of times. This chain uses TRBV19 with TRBJ2-7, with D perhaps TRBD1 (6 bases). There are 14 residues in the CDR3. Trimming left V 2 bases short and J 2 bases short, with 10 bases between. Germline-derived CDR1 and CDR2 are LNHDA and SQIVND (reference sequence). The CDR3 nucleotides read TGTGCCAGTAGTATAACGGACAGACCCTACGAGCAGTACTTC. It codes for CASSITDRPYEQYF.

This chain uses TRBV18 with TRBJ1-1, with D possibly matching TRBD1 (6 bases). Per germline, CDR1 KGHSH and CDR2 LQKENI. Trimming shortened V by 2 bases and J by 1 base, and 11 bases separated the two germline ends. The CDR3 consists of 15 residues. The CDR3 spells CASSPNGGQNTEAFF. CDR3 DNA: TGTGCCAGCTCACCAAACGGGGGCCAGAACACTGAAGCTTTCTTT.

The CDR3 loop is CAGGILAGARNEQFF. The CDR3 coding sequence is TGTGCCGGGGGGATTCTAGCGGGAGCCCGAAATGAGCAGTTCTTC. The chain uses TRBV11-1 and TRBJ2-1, with 10 positions matching TRBD2. CDR1 and CDR2 from the germline V gene are SGHAT and FQDESV (reference sequence). V dropped 11 bases and J dropped 7; count of bases not matched to a gene: 14. The CDR3 covers 15 residues.

The chain carries TRBV11-3 and TRBJ2-3; 13 nucleotides align to TRBD2. This CDR3 region has 17 residues. V shed 5 bases, J shed 6 bases, and the junction held 11 bases outside the gene matches. Per germline, CDR1 SGHNT and CDR2 YENEEA. The CDR3 coding sequence is TGTGCCAGCAGCCTACGGACTAGCGGGAGTGGTGGGGATACGCAGTATTTT. It encodes CASSLRTSGSGGDTQYF. Supplemented by reference TRBV11-3 and TRBJ2-3, the full variable domain reads EAGVVQSPRYKIIEKKQPVAFWCNPISGHNTLYWYLQNLGQGPELLIRYENEEAVDDSQLPKDRFSAERLKGVDSTLKIQPAELGDSAVYLCASSLRTSGSGGDTQYFGPGTRLTVL.

This clonotype was detected a few times. The chain joins TRBV28 to TRBJ2-5; maybe TRBD1 (5 bases). CDR3 length: 14 amino acids. Germline CDR1 reads MDHEN; CDR2 reads SYDVKM. V dropped 6 bases and J dropped 8 bases, with 19 bases sitting between them. CDR3 loop: CASSLSPGRATQYF. The CDR3 region has the DNA TGTGCCAGCAGCTTGTCGCCAGGGCGAGCAACCCAGTACTTC.

The V and J genes are TRBV30 and TRBJ1-2; D is perhaps TRBD1 (6 bases). The CDR3 is 15 residues long. In germline, CDR1 is GTSNPN, CDR2 SVGIG (reference sequence). Trimming cost V 3 bases and J 5 bases, with 19 bases left between them. CDR3: CAWRGGYKQGYGYTF. CDR3 sequence (DNA): TGTGCCTGGAGGGGGGGTTACAAACAGGGTTATGGCTACACCTTC.

The V gene is TRBV2, the J gene TRBJ2-3; 12 bases line up with TRBD2. V dropped 7 bases and J dropped 4; count of bases not matched to a gene: 3. There are 14 residues in the CDR3. Germline loops: CDR1 SNHLY, CDR2 FYNNEI. The CDR3 nucleotides are TGTGCCAGCAAGGGGACTAGCGGGTCAGATACGCAGTATTTT. Translated, it gives CASKGTSGSDTQYF.

This clonotype appeared a few times. The rearrangement uses TRBV7-2 and TRBJ1-1; no clear D gene. The CDR3 runs 12 residues. The ends were cut back, 5 bases at V and 1 base at J, with 5 bases in the middle. Germline CDR1 is SGHTA and CDR2 is FQGNSA. The CDR3 coding sequence is TGTGCCAGCAGCCAACAGAACACTGAAGCTTTCTTT. It translates to CASSQQNTEAFF.

In this sample, this clonotype turned up a few times. This chain uses TRBV10-3 with TRBJ2-1; TRBD2 matches 14 bases. Germline values: CDR1 ENHRY, CDR2 SYGVKD. Trimming at V came to 7 bases and at J to 9 bases, leaving 11 bases not matched to a gene. The CDR3 runs 16 residues. CDR3 DNA sequence: TGTGCCATCACCCCAGCGACTAGCGGGAGGGCATCTGAGCAGTTCTTC. It yields the protein CAITPATSGRASEQFF.

This clonotype was counted between two and nine times. The J gene is TRBJ2-7, the V gene TRBV4-2; no clear D gene. V dropped 2 bases and J dropped 0 bases, with 8 bases sitting between them. Germline-derived CDR1 and CDR2 are LGHNA and YNFKEQ. This CDR3 contains 14 residues. The CDR3 DNA reads as TGTGCCAGCAGCCAAAGACTGAACTCCTACGAGCAGTACTTC. Translation: CASSQRLNSYEQYF.

The V call is TRBV7-8, the J call TRBJ1-5, with no clear D. Trimming stripped 1 base from V and 2 bases from J, with 9 bases between. The length of the CDR3 is 15 residues. Germline values: CDR1 SGHVS, CDR2 FQNEAQ. CDR3 nucleotide sequence: TGTGCCAGCAGCTTAGGGCAGGCAGGCAATCAGCCCCAGCATTTT. This sequence encodes CASSLGQAGNQPQHF. The full variable domain, in which reference TRBV7-8 and TRBJ1-5 provide the parts outside the CDR3, is GAGVSQSPRYKVAKRGQDVALRCDPISGHVSLFWYQQALGQGPEFLTYFQNEAQLDKSGLPSDRFFAERPEGSVSTLKIQRTQQEDSAVYLCASSLGQAGNQPQHFGDGTRLSIL.

This chain uses TRBV5-1 with TRBJ2-4; D might be TRBD2 (5 bases). Deletions cut 4 bases from V and 5 bases from J, with 10 bases between. The CDR3 contains 13 residues. Per the germline V gene, CDR1 is SGHRS and CDR2 is YFSETQ. CDR3 sequence: CASSPLRENIQYF. The CDR3 coding sequence is TGCGCCAGCAGCCCATTGCGGGAAAACATTCAGTACTTC.

This chain joins TRBV9 and TRBJ2-7, with D possibly TRBD1 on 5 matching bases. CDR1 SGDLS and CDR2 YYNGEE come from the germline V gene. CDR3 length: 12 amino acids. The germline V and J ends were trimmed by 2 bases and 6 bases, with 9 bases remaining between them. Here the CDR3 DNA reads TGTGCCAGCAGCGTTGGGGCAGGCGAGCAGTACTTC. Translating it yields CASSVGAGEQYF.

V usage is TRBV6-1 and J usage is TRBJ2-7, with a weak D call TRBD1 (6 bases). V shed 3 bases and J shed 3 bases, with 18 bases lying between them. Per the germline V gene, CDR1 is MNHNS and CDR2 is SASEGT. This CDR3 is built from 16 residues. The CDR3 DNA sequence: TGTGCCAGCAGTGATCGCCACAAGGGGGTGAGCTACGAGCAGTACTTC. Its translation is CASSDRHKGVSYEQYF.

This rearrangement joins TRBV5-6 to TRBJ2-7; 9 positions agree with TRBD2. The germline CDR1 and CDR2 sequences are SGHDT and YYEEEE. With 4 bases clipped from V and 1 base from J, the junction kept 9 bases outside the gene matches. This CDR3 has 16 residues. CDR3 in amino acids: CASSITGTSRSYEQYF. In nucleotides, the CDR3 is TGTGCCAGCAGCATAACCGGGACTAGCAGATCCTACGAGCAGTACTTC.

The chain is built from TRBV3-1 and TRBJ2-1; 11 nucleotides match TRBD2. This CDR3 is built from 16 residues. Germline V gene sequence: CDR1 LGHDT, CDR2 YNNKEL (reference sequence). The trim removed 6 bases at V and 10 bases at J, leaving 14 bases unmatched. The CDR3: CASSQILFASGREQFF. CDR3 DNA: TGTGCCAGCAGTCAAATCCTATTTGCTAGCGGGAGGGAGCAGTTCTTC.

V is TRBV28 and J is TRBJ2-1; perhaps TRBD2 as D (6 bases). Germline CDR1 is MDHEN and CDR2 is SYDVKM. The CDR3 runs 14 residues. V shed 5 bases and J shed 7 bases, with 15 bases lying between them. CDR3 DNA: TGTGCCAGCAGTCGGGGGTTCGGGTTAAATGAGCAGTTCTTC. Protein product: CASSRGFGLNEQFF.

The chain couples TRBV29-1 to TRBJ1-1, with TRBD1 identical over 8 bases. The germline V gene has CDR1 SQVTM and CDR2 ANQGSEA. This CDR3 is built from 13 residues. Trimming took 7 bases from V and 4 from J; bases not matched to a gene: 8. CDR3 in amino acids: CSARTGTITEAFF. The DNA for the CDR3 is TGCAGCGCCCGGACAGGGACGATCACTGAAGCTTTCTTT.

The sample holds one count of this clonotype. The chain is built from TRBV10-3 and TRBJ1-6; perhaps TRBD1 as D (6 bases). The germline gives CDR1 ENHRY, CDR2 SYGVKD. Trimming left V 6 bases short and J 10 bases short, with 16 bases between. The CDR3 covers 14 residues. This chain's CDR3 is CAIRSDSQESPLHF. DNA of the CDR3: TGTGCCATCAGATCGGACAGTCAAGAATCACCCCTCCACTTT.

The chain recombines TRBV10-1 with TRBJ2-2; D remains unclear. Deletions cut 3 bases from V and 0 bases from J, with 5 bases between. The CDR3 is made up of 14 amino acids. Germline V gene data show CDR1 as WNHNN and CDR2 as SYGVQD (reference sequence). The CDR3 coding sequence is TGCGCCAGCAGTGAAAACTCGAACACCGGGGAGCTGTTTTTT. Translation gives CASSENSNTGELFF.

The chain uses TRBV12-3 or TRBV12-4 and TRBJ2-1; the D gene is possibly TRBD1 (5 bases). V lost 2 bases and J lost 8, with 10 bases in between. This CDR3 has 13 residues. CDR3 in amino acids: CASSLSPRDEQFF. The CDR3 bases are TGTGCCAGCAGTTTATCGCCCAGGGATGAGCAGTTCTTC.

This clonotype was seen just once. A junction boundary mismatches the germline segment, possibly from a read error. The chain recombines TRBV5-3 with TRBJ2-3, with 7 bases fitting TRBD2. TRBV5-3 falls under the ORF class, with uncertain function. CDR3 size: 16 residues. CDR3: CASSLGLAVITDTQYF. CDR3 DNA sequence: TGTGCCAGCAGCTTGGGGCTAGCGGTCATCACAGATACGCAGTATTTT.

The rearrangement joins TRBV7-6 to TRBJ1-5; 9 bases fit TRBD1. CDR3 length equals 18 residues. Trimming cost V 5 bases and J 1 base; bases outside gene matches: 12. CDR1 SGHVS and CDR2 FNYEAQ come from the germline V gene. The CDR3 is CASSARTGTGKSNQPQHF. The CDR3 nucleotides are TGTGCCAGCAGCGCTCGTACCGGGACAGGGAAGAGCAATCAGCCCCAGCATTTT.

The gene calls are TRBV14 and TRBJ2-2; D gene ambiguous. CDR1 SGHDN and CDR2 FVKESK come from the germline V gene. V gave up 0 bases and J gave up 6 bases, with 17 bases separating them. This CDR3 comprises 17 residues. CDR3 nucleotide sequence: TGTGCCAGCAGCCAAGATGTTGGGTTTTCGGTCGCCGGGGAGCTGTTTTTT. Protein sequence: CASSQDVGFSVAGELFF.

V and J are TRBV3-1 and TRBJ2-1; a possible D gene is TRBD2 (5 bases). V was trimmed by 6 bases and J by 10 bases, leaving 19 bases between them. CDR1 and CDR2 from the germline V gene are LGHDT and YNNKEL (reference sequence). The length of the CDR3 is 14 residues. CDR3 protein: CASRRREGAQEQFF. The CDR3, as DNA: TGTGCCAGCAGACGTAGAGAGGGAGCTCAAGAGCAGTTCTTC.

The chain links TRBV9 to TRBJ2-6; D is uncertain. V was pared by 2 bases and J by 1 base, with 7 bases between. Germline V CDR1 and CDR2: SGDLS, YYNGEE. This CDR3 has 15 residues. The CDR3: CASSVTSSGANVLTF. CDR3 DNA sequence: TGTGCCAGCAGCGTCACGTCTTCTGGGGCCAACGTCCTGACTTTC.

V is TRBV28 and J is TRBJ1-6; tentatively, D is TRBD1 (5 bases). The V end was cut by 4 bases, the J end by 7 bases, with 8 bases between. The length of the CDR3 is 13 residues. CDR1 is MDHEN, CDR2 SYDVKM, per germline. The CDR3 is CASSSQGNSPLHF. For the CDR3, the DNA is TGTGCCAGCAGTTCGCAGGGAAATTCACCCCTCCACTTT.

The rearrangement uses TRBV30 and TRBJ2-7; 7 nucleotides align to TRBD1. After removal of 1 base from V and 2 bases from J, the junction contained 2 bases not matched to a gene. Germline V gene sequence: CDR1 GTSNPN, CDR2 SVGIG (reference sequence). The CDR3 consists of 13 residues. CDR3 sequence reads: CAWSGDRTYEQYF. The CDR3 DNA reads as TGTGCCTGGAGTGGGGACAGAACCTACGAGCAGTACTTC.